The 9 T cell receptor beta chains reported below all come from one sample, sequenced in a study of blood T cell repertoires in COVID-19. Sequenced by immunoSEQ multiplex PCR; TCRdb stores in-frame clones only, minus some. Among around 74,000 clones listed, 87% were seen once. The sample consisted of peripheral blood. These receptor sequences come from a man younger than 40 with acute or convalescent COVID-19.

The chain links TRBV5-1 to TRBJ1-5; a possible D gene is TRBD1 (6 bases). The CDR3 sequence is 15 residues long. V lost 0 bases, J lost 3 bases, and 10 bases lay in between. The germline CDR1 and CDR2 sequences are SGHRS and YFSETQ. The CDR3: CASSLAGASNQPQHF. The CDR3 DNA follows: TGCGCCAGCAGCTTGGCAGGGGCGTCCAATCAGCCCCAGCATTTT.

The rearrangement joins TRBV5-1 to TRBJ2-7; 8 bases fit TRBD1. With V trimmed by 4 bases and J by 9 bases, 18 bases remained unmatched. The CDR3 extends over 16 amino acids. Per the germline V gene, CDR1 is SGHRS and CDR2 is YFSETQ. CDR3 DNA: TGCGCCAGCAGCCCAGATGGCGGGACAGGAGGACGCGTGCAGTACTTC. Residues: CASSPDGGTGGRVQYF.

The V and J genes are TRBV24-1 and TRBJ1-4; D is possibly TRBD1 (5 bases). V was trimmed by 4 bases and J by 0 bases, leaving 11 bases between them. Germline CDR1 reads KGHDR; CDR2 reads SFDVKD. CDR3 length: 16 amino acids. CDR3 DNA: TGTGCCACCAGTGACGGAGGGGCAGCAACTAATGAAAAACTGTTTTTT. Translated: CATSDGGAATNEKLFF.

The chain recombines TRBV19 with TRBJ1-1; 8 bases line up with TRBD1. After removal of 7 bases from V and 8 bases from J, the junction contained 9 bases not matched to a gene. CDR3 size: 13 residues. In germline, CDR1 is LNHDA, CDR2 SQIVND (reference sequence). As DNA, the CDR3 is TGTGCCAGTACCTTACGCCGGGACAGGGAAGCTTTCTTT. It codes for CASTLRRDREAFF.

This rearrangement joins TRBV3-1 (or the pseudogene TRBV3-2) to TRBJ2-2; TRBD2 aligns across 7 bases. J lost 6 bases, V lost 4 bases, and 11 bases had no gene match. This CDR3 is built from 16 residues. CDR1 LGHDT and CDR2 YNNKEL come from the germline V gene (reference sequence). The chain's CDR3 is CASSRLGGERAGELFF. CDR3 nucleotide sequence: TGTGCCAGCAGCCGCCTTGGGGGGGAGAGGGCCGGGGAGCTGTTTTTT.

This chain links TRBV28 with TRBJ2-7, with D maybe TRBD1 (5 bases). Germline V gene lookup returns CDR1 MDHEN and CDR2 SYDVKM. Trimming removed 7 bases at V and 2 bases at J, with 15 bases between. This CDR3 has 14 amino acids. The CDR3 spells CASIPAGHTYEQYF. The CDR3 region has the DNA TGTGCCAGCATTCCGGCAGGGCATACCTACGAGCAGTACTTC.

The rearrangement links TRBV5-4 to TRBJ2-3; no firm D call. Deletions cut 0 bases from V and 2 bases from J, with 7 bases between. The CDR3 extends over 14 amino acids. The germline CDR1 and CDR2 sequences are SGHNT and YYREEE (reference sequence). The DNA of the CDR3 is TGTGCCAGCAGCTTGGGGGCTAACACAGATACGCAGTATTTT. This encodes CASSLGANTDTQYF.

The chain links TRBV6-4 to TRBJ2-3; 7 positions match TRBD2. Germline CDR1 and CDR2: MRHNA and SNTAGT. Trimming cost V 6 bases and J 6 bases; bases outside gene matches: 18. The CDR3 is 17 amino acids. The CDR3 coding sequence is TGTGCCAGCAGATCAACGGGGACTACCACAGCGAGGGATACGCAGTATTTT. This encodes CASRSTGTTTARDTQYF.

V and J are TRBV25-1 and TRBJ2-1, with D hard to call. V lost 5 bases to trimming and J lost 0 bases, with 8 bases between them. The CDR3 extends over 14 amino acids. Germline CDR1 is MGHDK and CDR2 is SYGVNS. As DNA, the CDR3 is TGTGCCAGCAGTCCGGTGAGCTCCTACAATGAGCAGTTCTTC. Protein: CASSPVSSYNEQFF.